This T cell receptor (beta chain) was sequenced during a study of human T cells and chemical hapten exposure. Study overall: Patch tests containing 0.01% DPC, applied to the upper back, were read at 6 days. Study findings and constraints: Expanded TCRs formed significantly more large CDR3 similarity clusters than controls.

Original processing methods: From about 22,000 to 700,000 TCRs were found per sample, with a median of approximately 100,000. Each CDR3 protein is one row after TCRdb ran MiXCR on the RACE reads. For this entry, the V and J calls and clone size follow TCRdb and not the study's own pipeline. The data contain about 68,000 distinct CDR3 sequences, 10% to 11% of them singletons. J gave up 3 bases and V 6 bases, and 3 bases lay outside the gene matches. The length of the CDR3 is 14 residues. CDR1 and CDR2 (germline): SGHRS, YFSETQ. Details on this clonotype: The antigen remains undetermined.

The time point was: pre-sensitization, week 0. Treatment noted: therapeutic diphenylcyclopropenone sensitization with weekly scalp DPC. This rearrangement joins TRBV5-1 to TRBJ2-7, with 13 bases identical to TRBD2. Sequencing was performed on whole blood, taken in connection with sensitization to the hapten diphenylcyclopropenone (DPC). The sequence derives from a woman between 45 and 60 years old with alopecia areata. Some clones in this sample may be carry-over from other donors' samples. This CDR3 reads CASKRTSGSYEQYF. DNA for the CDR3: TGCGCCAGCAAGCGGACTAGCGGGAGCTACGAGCAGTACTTC. Based on the CDR3 plus reference TRBV5-1 and TRBJ2-7, the full variable domain is KAGVTQTPRYLIKTRGQQVTLSCSPISGHRSVSWYQQTPGQGLQFLFEYFSETQRNKGNFPGRFSGRQFSNSRSEMNVSTLELGDSALYLCASKRTSGSYEQYFGPGTRLTVT.